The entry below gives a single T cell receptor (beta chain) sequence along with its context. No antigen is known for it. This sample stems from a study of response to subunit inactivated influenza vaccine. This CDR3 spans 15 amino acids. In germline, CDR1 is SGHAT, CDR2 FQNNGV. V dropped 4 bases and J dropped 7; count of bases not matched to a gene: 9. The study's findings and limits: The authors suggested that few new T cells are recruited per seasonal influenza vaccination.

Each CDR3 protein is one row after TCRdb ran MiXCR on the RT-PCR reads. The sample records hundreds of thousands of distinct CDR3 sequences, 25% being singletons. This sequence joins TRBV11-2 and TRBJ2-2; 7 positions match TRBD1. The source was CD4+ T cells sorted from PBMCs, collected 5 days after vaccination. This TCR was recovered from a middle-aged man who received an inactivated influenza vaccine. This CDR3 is CASSSRGKRIGELFF. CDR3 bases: TGTGCCAGCAGCTCCAGGGGGAAGAGAATCGGGGAGCTGTTTTTT.